These T cell receptor beta chains were read from a single sample in a study of T cell responses to AZD1222 COVID-19 vaccine. Data came from immunoSEQ multiplex PCR; TCRdb stores just in-frame clones and leaves some out. The sample holds over 150,000 clones, over 80% seen once. The sequenced sample was peripheral blood, obtained on day 0 of AZD1222 vaccination. The receptors were sampled from an adult in good health. CDR3s include the opening cysteine and the closing phenylalanine or tryptophan. Each record gives: V gene, clone size, D gene, J gene, CDR3 DNA, CDR3 protein. The D gene is left open where the match is weak. Not every row has a clone size; where given, it reads once, few, many or a size class.

TRBV2	.	.	TRBJ1-4	TGTGCCAGCAGGCGGACAGAAACTTCTGAAAAACTGTTTTTT	CASRRTETSEKLFF
TRBV6-6	.	.	TRBJ1-2	TGTGCCAGCAGGCAAACAGTCACTCGCCGGGGCTACACCTTC	CASRQTVTRRGYTF
TRBV5-1	.	TRBD2	TRBJ2-3	TGCGCCAGCAGCTCGCAATTACTAGCGGGCTACACAGATACGCAGTATTTT	CASSSQLLAGYTDTQYF
TRBV3-1/TRBV3-2	.	.	TRBJ1-2	TGTGCCAGCAGCCAAGTAGACCGAAATGGCTACACCTTC	CASSQVDRNGYTF
TRBV27	.	TRBD1	TRBJ1-6	TGTGCCAGCAACAAAGGGACAGGGGCAAATAATTCACCCCTCCACTTT	CASNKGTGANNSPLHF
TRBV2	few	.	TRBJ1-1	TGTGCCAGCAGCAACCAGGGATGGACCACTGAAGCTTTCTTT	CASSNQGWTTEAFF
TRBV6-5	.	.	TRBJ1-1	TGTGCCAGCAGTTACTCCCGGGGGACTGAAGCTTTCTTT	CASSYSRGTEAFF
TRBV28	.	.	TRBJ2-1	TGTGCCAGCAGTTCCACCTACGGGAAAAAATCCTACAATGAGCAGTTCTTC	CASSSTYGKKSYNEQFF
TRBV7-9	.	TRBD2	TRBJ2-3	TGTGCCAGCAGCTTAAGTCCTAGCGGGAACACAGATACGCAGTATTTT	CASSLSPSGNTDTQYF
TRBV6-6	.	TRBD2	TRBJ2-1	TGTGCCAGCAGTTACTCGAGGCGGGAGGGAAACAATGAGCAGTTCTTC	CASSYSRREGNNEQFF
TRBV25-1	.	TRBD1	TRBJ1-2	TGTGCCAGCAGTGATTTCCGGACAGGCCCCTATGGCTACACCTTC	CASSDFRTGPYGYTF
TRBV5-1	few	TRBD1	TRBJ1-1	TGCGCCAGCAGCTCGGGACAGCCGAACACTGAAGCTTTCTTT	CASSSGQPNTEAFF
TRBV4-2	.	.	TRBJ1-3	TGTGCCAGCAGCCAAGACGGCATACTTAGGGAGGGGCCGGACACCATATATTTT	CASSQDGILREGPDTIYF
TRBV5-1	.	TRBD1	TRBJ1-2	TGCGCCAGCAGCCTATCACAGGGGCTCGCCTATGGCTACACCTTC	CASSLSQGLAYGYTF
TRBV9	.	.	TRBJ1-5	TGTGCCAGCAGCGTAGGAGTTGGCAATCAGCCCCAGCATTTT	CASSVGVGNQPQHF
TRBV10-3	.	TRBD1	TRBJ1-2	TGTGCCATCAGTGAGTTACAGGGGCCGCTCTATGGCTACACCTTC	CAISELQGPLYGYTF
TRBV5-4	.	.	TRBJ2-5	TGTGCCAGCAGCTCGTTTGGGACCACAGAGACCCAGTACTTC	CASSSFGTTETQYF
TRBV10-3	.	.	TRBJ1-2	TGTGCCATCAGTGAGTCGAATGGAGCAGACAGCGGCACCTTC	CAISESNGADSGTF
TRBV5-4	.	TRBD1	TRBJ1-2	TGTGCCAGCAGCTTGGGAGCAGGGGGGAATGGCTACACCTTC	CASSLGAGGNGYTF
TRBV4-1	.	.	TRBJ2-5	TGCGCCAGCAGCCAGACGTCTTTTACTTTCGGGAAAGAGACCCAGTACTTC	CASSQTSFTFGKETQYF
TRBV19	.	.	TRBJ1-5	TGTGCCAGTACCGCCGGGGGCAATCAGCCCCAGCATTTT	CASTAGGNQPQHF
TRBV2	.	TRBD1	TRBJ2-5	TGTGCCAGCAGCCCGGGACAGGGGGTTAGTTTGGAGACCCAGTACTTC	CASSPGQGVSLETQYF
TRBV30	.	TRBD1	TRBJ2-7	TGTGCCTGGAGTGTATCTAGGGGGCACTACGAGCAGTACTTC	CAWSVSRGHYEQYF
TRBV11-2	.	TRBD1	TRBJ1-5	TGTGCCAGCAGCTGGACAGGGCGCCAGCCCCAGCATTTT	CASSWTGRQPQHF
TRBV6-1	.	TRBD1	TRBJ2-6	TGTGCCAGCAGTGAAATGACAGGGGTTGGGGCCAACGTCCTGACTTTC	CASSEMTGVGANVLTF
TRBV4-1	once	TRBD2	TRBJ2-7	TGCGCCAGCAGCCCGACCGGGACTAGCCTTTACGAGCAGTACTTC	CASSPTGTSLYEQYF
TRBV6-5	.	.	TRBJ1-5	TGTGCCAGCAACGGAGGAAGAAGTAGCAATCAGCCCCAGCATTTT	CASNGGRSSNQPQHF
TRBV15	.	.	TRBJ1-4	TGTGCCACCAGCAGAGGAGGGGGTGGTGAAAAACTGTTTTTT	CATSRGGGGEKLFF
TRBV7-2	.	.	TRBJ2-2	TGTGCCAGCAGCTTATACCTCGGGGGGCGGTTCGGGGAGCTGTTTTTT	CASSLYLGGRFGELFF
TRBV6-1	.	.	TRBJ1-6	TGTGCCAGCAGTGAAGCAAGCGGACTCTCTAATTCACCCCTCCACTTT	CASSEASGLSNSPLHF
TRBV3-1/TRBV3-2	.	.	TRBJ2-3	TGTGCCAGCAGCCATGATGTAGCGGCGTCCACAGATACGCAGTATTTT	CASSHDVAASTDTQYF
TRBV9	once	.	TRBJ1-3	TGTGCCAGCAGCGTAGGTTGGGGTGCTGGAAACACCATATATTTT	CASSVGWGAGNTIYF
TRBV7-2	few	.	TRBJ2-3	TGTGCCAGCAGCCCCTTTCCGCGGGCCCCAGATACGCAGTATTTT	CASSPFPRAPDTQYF
TRBV7-9	.	TRBD2	TRBJ2-3	TGTGCCAGCAGCTTATTTGGCCTAGCGGGGAGTAGCACAGATACGCAGTATTTT	CASSLFGLAGSSTDTQYF
TRBV30	.	.	TRBJ1-6	TGTGCCTGGAGTGTACGCGGGGCTCGGAATTCACCCCTCCACTTT	CAWSVRGARNSPLHF